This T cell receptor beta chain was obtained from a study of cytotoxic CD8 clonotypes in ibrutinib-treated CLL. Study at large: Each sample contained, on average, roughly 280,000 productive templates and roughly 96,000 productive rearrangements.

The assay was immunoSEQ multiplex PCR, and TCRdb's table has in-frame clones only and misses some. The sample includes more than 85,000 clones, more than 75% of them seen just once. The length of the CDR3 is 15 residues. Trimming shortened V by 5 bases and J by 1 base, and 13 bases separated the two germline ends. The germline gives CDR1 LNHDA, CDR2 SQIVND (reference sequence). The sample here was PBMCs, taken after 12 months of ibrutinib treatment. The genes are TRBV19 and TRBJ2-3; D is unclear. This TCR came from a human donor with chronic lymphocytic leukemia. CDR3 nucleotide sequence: TGTGCCAGTAGTTTTTCCGGGCTGCGCACAGATACGCAGTATTTT. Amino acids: CASSFSGLRTDTQYF. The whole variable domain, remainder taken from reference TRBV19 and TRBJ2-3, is DGGITQSPKYLFRKEGQNVTLSCEQNLNHDAMYWYRQDPGQGLRLIYYSQIVNDFQKGDIAEGYSVSREKKESFPLTVTSAQKNPTAFYLCASSFSGLRTDTQYFGPGTRLTVL.